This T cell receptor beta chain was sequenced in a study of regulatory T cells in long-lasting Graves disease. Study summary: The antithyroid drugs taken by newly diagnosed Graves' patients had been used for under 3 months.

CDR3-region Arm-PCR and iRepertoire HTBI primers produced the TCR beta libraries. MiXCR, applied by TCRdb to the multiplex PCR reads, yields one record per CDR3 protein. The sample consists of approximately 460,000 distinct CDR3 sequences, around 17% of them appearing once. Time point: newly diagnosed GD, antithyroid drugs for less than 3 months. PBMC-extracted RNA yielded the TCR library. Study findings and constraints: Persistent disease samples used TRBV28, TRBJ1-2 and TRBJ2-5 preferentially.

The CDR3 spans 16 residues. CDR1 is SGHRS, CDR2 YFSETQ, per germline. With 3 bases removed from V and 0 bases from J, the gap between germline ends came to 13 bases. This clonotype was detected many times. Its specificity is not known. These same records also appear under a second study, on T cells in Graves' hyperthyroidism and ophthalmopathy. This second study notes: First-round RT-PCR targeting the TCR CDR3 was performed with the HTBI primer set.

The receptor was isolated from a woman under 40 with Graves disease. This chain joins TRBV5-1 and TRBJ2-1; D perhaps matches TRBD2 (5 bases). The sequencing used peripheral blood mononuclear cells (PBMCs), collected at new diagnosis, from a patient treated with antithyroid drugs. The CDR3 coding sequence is TGCGCCAGCAGCTCCCAAGCGGAAAACTCCTACAATGAGCAGTTCTTC. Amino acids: CASSSQAENSYNEQFF.